This T cell receptor (beta chain) was sequenced in a study of T-cell memory formation after mild COVID-19. Constant-segment-primed 5'RACE gave TCR alpha and TCR beta cDNA libraries with sample barcodes and UMIs. TCRdb re-derived calls from the 5' RACE reads in MiXCR, one entry per CDR3 protein. Here the sample spans 300,000 to 400,000 distinct CDR3 sequences, around a sixth being singletons. For this clonotype: The antigen remains unidentified.

Germline lookup yields CDR1 MDHEN and CDR2 SYDVKM. Trimming cost V 3 bases and J 0 bases; bases outside gene matches: 9. The CDR3 extends over 18 amino acids. Study findings and constraints: Several responding clones turned up in pre-infection memory, indicating that cross-reactive memory may have taken part.

The chain recombines TRBV28 with TRBJ1-5, with 9 bases identical to TRBD1. The receptor was isolated from a man between 18 and 29 years old who had mild COVID-19 (a few samples of this study predate the infection). Cell type and time point are not known. Sequenced input: PBMCs or a T cell subset sorted from them (not recorded which). The CDR3 protein is CASSLTGGYLYSNQPQHF. CDR3 nucleotide sequence: TGTGCCAGCAGTTTGACAGGGGGGTACCTTTATAGCAATCAGCCCCAGCATTTT.